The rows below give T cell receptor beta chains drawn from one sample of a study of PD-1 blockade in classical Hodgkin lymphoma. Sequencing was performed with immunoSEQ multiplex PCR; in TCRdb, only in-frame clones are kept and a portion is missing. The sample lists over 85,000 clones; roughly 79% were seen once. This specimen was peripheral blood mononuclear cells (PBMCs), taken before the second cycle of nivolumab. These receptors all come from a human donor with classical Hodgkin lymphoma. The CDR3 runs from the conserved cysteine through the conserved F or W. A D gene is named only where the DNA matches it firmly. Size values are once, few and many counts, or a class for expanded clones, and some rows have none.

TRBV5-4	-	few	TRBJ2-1	CASKPSMAATNEQFF	TGTGCCAGCAAACCGTCGATGGCCGCGACCAATGAGCAGTTCTTC
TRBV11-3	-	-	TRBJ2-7	CARSEQYF	TGTGCCCGTAGCGAGCAGTACTTC
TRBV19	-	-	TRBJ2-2	CASSISVKTGELFF	TGTGCCAGTAGTATATCGGTGAAGACCGGGGAGCTGTTTTTT
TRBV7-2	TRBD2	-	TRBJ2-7	CASSLKGAGDPYEQYF	TGTGCCAGCAGCTTAAAAGGAGCGGGAGATCCCTACGAGCAGTACTTC
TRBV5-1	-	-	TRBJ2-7	CASSSMPAYEQYF	TGCGCCAGCAGCTCTATGCCGGCCTACGAGCAGTACTTC
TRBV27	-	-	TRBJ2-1	CASSRTATYNEQFF	TGTGCCAGCAGTCGGACAGCTACCTACAATGAGCAGTTCTTC
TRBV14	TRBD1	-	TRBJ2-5	CASRPTGAFQETQYF	TGTGCCAGCAGACCGACAGGGGCCTTCCAAGAGACCCAGTACTTC
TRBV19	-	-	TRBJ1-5	CASSTQGLSLSNQPQHF	TGTGCCAGTAGTACCCAAGGACTGAGCCTTAGCAATCAGCCCCAGCATTTT
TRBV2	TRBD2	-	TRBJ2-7	CASSVFGRGTSGRTTYEQYF	TGTGCCAGCAGTGTGTTTGGAAGGGGGACTAGCGGGAGAACCACCTACGAGCAGTACTTC
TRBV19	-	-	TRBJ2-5	CASSMGALAPEETQYF	TGTGCCAGTAGTATGGGGGCTCTAGCCCCGGAGGAGACCCAGTACTTC
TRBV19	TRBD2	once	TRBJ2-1	CASSMTSGHSYNEQFF	TGTGCCAGTAGTATGACTAGCGGGCATTCCTACAATGAGCAGTTCTTC
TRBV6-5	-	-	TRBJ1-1	CASSYSGAGKSTEAFF	TGTGCCAGCAGTTACTCGGGGGCAGGCAAGAGCACTGAAGCTTTCTTT
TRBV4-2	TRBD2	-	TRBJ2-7	CASSYRLAGSYEQYF	TGTGCCAGCAGCTACAGACTAGCGGGATCCTACGAGCAGTACTTC
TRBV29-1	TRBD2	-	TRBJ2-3	CSVSGTSDTDTQYF	TGCAGCGTCTCCGGGACTAGCGACACAGATACGCAGTATTTT
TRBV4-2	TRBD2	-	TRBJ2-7	CASSQQTSGSGYEQYF	TGTGCCAGCAGCCAACAGACTAGCGGGAGTGGTTACGAGCAGTACTTC
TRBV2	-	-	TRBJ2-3	CASRWDTQYF	TGTGCCAGCAGGTGGGATACGCAGTATTTT
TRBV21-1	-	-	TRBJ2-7	CASSTEPKRDRSYEQYF	TGTGCCAGCAGCACCGAACCAAAGAGGGACAGGTCCTACGAGCAGTACTTC
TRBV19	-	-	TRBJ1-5	CASSTGGSLNQPQHF	TGTGCCAGTAGTACTGGTGGTTCCCTTAATCAGCCCCAGCATTTT
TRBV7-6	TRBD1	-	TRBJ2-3	CASSSSRGQGAPTQYF	TGTGCCAGCAGCTCCTCTCGGGGACAGGGGGCTCCTACGCAGTATTTT
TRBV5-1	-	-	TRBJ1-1	CASSLERGRANTEAFF	TGCGCCAGCAGCTTGGAGAGGGGCCGAGCGAACACTGAAGCTTTCTTT
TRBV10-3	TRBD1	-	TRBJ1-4	CAISESPTGGVSANEKLFF	TGTGCCATCAGTGAGTCACCTACAGGGGGCGTTTCGGCTAATGAAAAACTGTTTTTT
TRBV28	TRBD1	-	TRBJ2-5	CASSLPRTGEGETQYF	TGTGCCAGCAGTCTTCCGAGGACAGGGGAAGGTGAGACCCAGTACTTC
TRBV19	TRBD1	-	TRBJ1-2	CASSIPRQGGYTF	TGTGCCAGTAGTATACCCCGACAGGGCGGCTACACCTTC
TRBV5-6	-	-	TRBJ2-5	CASSSWQQGAPGIETQYF	TGTGCCAGCAGCTCCTGGCAGCAGGGCGCTCCTGGGATCGAGACCCAGTACTTC
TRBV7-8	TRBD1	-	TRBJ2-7	CASSKPGQGHYEQYF	TGTGCCAGCAGCAAGCCGGGACAGGGACACTACGAGCAGTACTTC
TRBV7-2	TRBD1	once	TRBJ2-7	CASRPTTGTYEQYF	TGTGCCAGCAGACCGACGACAGGGACCTACGAGCAGTACTTC
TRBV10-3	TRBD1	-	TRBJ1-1	CAISENRDRGNTEAFF	TGTGCCATCAGTGAGAATAGGGACAGGGGAAACACTGAAGCTTTCTTT
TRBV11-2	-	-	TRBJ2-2	CASSLEAFYTGELFF	TGTGCCAGCAGCTTAGAGGCCTTTTACACCGGGGAGCTGTTTTTT
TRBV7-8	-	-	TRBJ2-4	CASSSGTGIQYF	TGTGCCAGCAGCTCCGGGACGGGGATTCAGTACTTC
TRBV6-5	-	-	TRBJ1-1	CASSFSQNTEAFF	TGTGCCAGCAGTTTTTCTCAGAACACTGAAGCTTTCTTT
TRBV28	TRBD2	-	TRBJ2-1	CASSPSGSYREQFF	TGTGCCAGCAGCCCTAGCGGATCCTACCGGGAGCAGTTCTTC
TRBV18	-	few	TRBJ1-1	CASSPLGGPINTEAFF	TGTGCCAGCTCACCACTGGGGGGACCTATCAACACTGAAGCTTTCTTT
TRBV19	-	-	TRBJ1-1	CASSIGTFGTEAFF	TGTGCCAGTAGTATTGGTACTTTTGGCACTGAAGCTTTCTTT
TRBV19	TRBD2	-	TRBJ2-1	CASSTGRAGTYEQFF	TGTGCCAGTAGTACCGGTCGAGCGGGGACCTATGAGCAGTTCTTC
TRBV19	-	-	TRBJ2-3	CASSLGHTDTQYF	TGTGCCAGTAGTTTGGGACACACAGATACGCAGTATTTT
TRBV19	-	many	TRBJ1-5	CASSIGQVYQPQHF	TGTGCCAGTAGCATCGGGCAGGTTTATCAGCCCCAGCATTTT
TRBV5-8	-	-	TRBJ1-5	CASSFLKQPQHF	TGTGCCAGCAGCTTTTTAAAACAGCCCCAGCATTTT
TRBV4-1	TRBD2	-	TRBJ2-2	CASRSPSGRDPGELFF	TGCGCCAGCAGGAGCCCTAGCGGGAGGGATCCCGGGGAGCTGTTTTTT
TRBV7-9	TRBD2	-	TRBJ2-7	CASSLETSGRVEQYF	TGTGCCAGCAGCTTAGAGACTAGCGGGAGGGTCGAGCAGTACTTC
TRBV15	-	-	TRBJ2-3	CATSRDGGSTDTQYF	TGTGCCACCAGCAGAGATGGCGGTAGCACAGATACGCAGTATTTT
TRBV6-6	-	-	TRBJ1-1	CASSYSPQRNTEAFF	TGTGCCAGCAGTTATAGCCCACAGAGGAACACTGAAGCTTTCTTT
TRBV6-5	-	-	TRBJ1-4	CASSYSTAGSGEKLFF	TGTGCCAGCAGTTACTCAACGGCAGGCTCGGGGGAAAAACTGTTTTTT
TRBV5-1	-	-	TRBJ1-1	CASSLSREGGTEAFF	TGCGCCAGCAGCTTATCTAGGGAAGGAGGCACTGAAGCTTTCTTT
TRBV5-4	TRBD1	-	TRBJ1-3	CASSLGQGQSPLSGNTIYF	TGTGCCAGCAGCTTGGGTCAGGGACAGAGTCCCCTCTCTGGAAACACCATATATTTT
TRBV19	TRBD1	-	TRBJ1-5	CASRLHGTADSNQPQHF	TGTGCCAGTAGGCTACACGGGACAGCAGATAGCAATCAGCCCCAGCATTTT
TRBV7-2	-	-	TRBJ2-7	CASARGRSGGRYEQYF	TGTGCCAGCGCCCGGGGCAGGTCCGGGGGGCGGTACGAGCAGTACTTC
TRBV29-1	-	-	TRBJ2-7	CSVGNTYEQYF	TGCAGCGTAGGCAACACCTACGAGCAGTACTTC
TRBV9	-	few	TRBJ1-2	CASSALGYGYTF	TGTGCCAGCAGCGCCTTGGGGTATGGCTACACCTTC
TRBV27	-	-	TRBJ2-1	CASGYNEQFF	TGTGCCAGCGGGTACAATGAGCAGTTCTTC
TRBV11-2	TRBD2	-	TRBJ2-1	CASSLLRGRRYNEQFF	TGTGCCAGCAGCCTACTGCGGGGGAGGCGGTACAATGAGCAGTTCTTC
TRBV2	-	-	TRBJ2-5	CASTRRLETQYF	TGTGCCAGCACCCGGAGGCTCGAGACCCAGTACTTC